This TCR beta chain was found in a study of CD8 T cells in ankylosing spondylitis. Regarding the study as a whole: Made up of fewer than ten highly homologous variants, a TCR beta motif appeared characteristic of ankylosing spondylitis blood. As reported, disease-linked clones showed significant enrichment in matched ankylosing spondylitis synovial fluid.

This clonotype was picked up a small number of times. Its antigen remains unidentified. A single record per CDR3 protein comes from TCRdb applying MiXCR to the 5' RACE reads. The sample carries over 130,000 distinct CDR3 sequences, under 45% recorded once. The length of the CDR3 is 17 residues. V was shortened by 5 bases and J by 2 bases, with 21 bases between the two germline ends. Germline CDR1 reads SEHNR; CDR2 reads FQNEAQ (reference sequence). Sequencing used synovial fluid, either unsorted or a sorted T cell fraction (not recorded which). The chain couples TRBV7-9 to TRBJ2-5; tentatively, D is TRBD1 or TRBD2 (5 bases each). The source is a male donor with ankylosing spondylitis. The CDR3 bases are TGTGCCAGCAGCCACCGCCCCCCGGGACCAAATCAAGAGACCCAGTACTTC. This translates into CASSHRPPGPNQETQYF.